Shown below are 32 T cell receptor beta chains from a single sample sequenced in a study of molecular identifiers for immune sequencing clone quantification. TCRdb passed the PCR reads through MiXCR, listing each CDR3 protein once. The sample contains approximately 630,000 distinct CDR3 sequences, roughly 25% of which appear only once. Sequences were obtained from naive CD8+ T cells from blood, with Jurkat cell RNA spiked in. Specified subset: FACS-sorted CD8+CD4-CCR7+CD45RA+ naive T cells. These receptors were taken from a human donor in good health. Some libraries in this study had Jurkat cell RNA spiked in.

This clonotype has at least ten counts. The gene calls are TRBV4-3 and TRBJ2-2; no reliable D call. Germline V gene sequence: CDR1 LGHNA, CDR2 YSLEER. There are 15 residues in the CDR3. The V gene lost 0 bases and the J gene lost 4 bases, with 9 bases spanning the gap. The CDR3 DNA is TGCGCCAGCAGCCAAGATTCCAGCCTCACCGGGGAGCTGTTTTTT. Its protein is CASSQDSSLTGELFF.

This clonotype was counted at least ten times. The V call is TRBV6-2 or TRBV6-3, the J call TRBJ2-1; D call uncertain. Germline CDR1 MNHEY, CDR2 SVGEGT. V was cut by 4 bases and J by 8 bases, with 6 bases left in between. CDR3 length equals 11 residues. The CDR3 is CASSLSYEQFF. The CDR3 DNA follows: TGTGCCAGCAGTTTAAGCTATGAGCAGTTCTTC.

Concerning this clonotype itself: Relative to the germline gene, one junction end is altered; a read error may explain this. The V call is TRBV27, the J call TRBJ2-5, with 9 bases matching TRBD2. The CDR3 totals 15 residues. Per the germline V gene, CDR1 is MNHEY and CDR2 is SMNVEV (reference sequence). CDR3: CASSSSGGHQEPQYF. CDR3 DNA: TGTGCCAGCAGTTCGAGCGGGGGGCACCAAGAGCCCCAGTACTTC.

Note on this clonotype: Given a much more abundant clone one base away, this may be a read error. CDR3 nucleotides: TGTGCCAGCAGCCAATCGGACAGGGGATCGGCCGGGGAGCTGTTTTTT. Amino acid sequence: CASSQSDRGSAGELFF. V is TRBV13 and J is TRBJ2-2; 9 nucleotides agree with TRBD1. Germline values: CDR1 PRHDT, CDR2 FYEKMQ (reference sequence). There are 16 residues in the CDR3. V lost 5 bases, J lost 6 bases, and 10 bases stayed unmatched.

The rearrangement uses TRBV28 and TRBJ2-4; 8 positions match TRBD1. Germline assignment: CDR1 MDHEN and CDR2 SYDVKM. The ends lost 8 bases at V and 8 bases at J; junction bases unmatched: 8. This CDR3 region has 13 residues. The CDR3 bases are TGTGCCAGCGGCGGACAGGGTTGGTACATTCAGTACTTC. This codes for CASGGQGWYIQYF.

This clonotype appeared many times. The rearrangement links TRBV5-6 to TRBJ2-7; D not resolved. Trimming cost V 1 base and J 0 bases, with 8 bases left between them. Per the germline V gene, CDR1 is SGHDT and CDR2 is YYEEEE. The CDR3 has 14 residues. CDR3 DNA sequence: TGTGCCAGCAGCTTGATGGGCAACTCCTACGAGCAGTACTTC. Amino acids: CASSLMGNSYEQYF.

This clonotype was seen ten or more times. The chain combines TRBV4-3 with TRBJ1-1, with 9 bases matching TRBD1. Trimming took 0 bases from V and 4 from J; bases not matched to a gene: 6. From germline, CDR1 is LGHNA and CDR2 YSLEER. The CDR3 extends over 16 amino acids. CDR3 bases: TGCGCCAGCAGCCAAGAGTGGACAGGGGATCGCACTGAAGCTTTCTTT. Encoded protein: CASSQEWTGDRTEAFF.

This clonotype appeared a few times. The chain recombines TRBV4-2 with TRBJ2-1, with D uncertain. This CDR3 has 16 residues. CDR1 LGHNA and CDR2 YNFKEQ come from the germline V gene. Trimming shortened V by 0 bases and J by 2 bases, and 11 bases separated the two germline ends. The CDR3 region has the DNA TGTGCCAGCAGCCAAGAGCAAGCTATCGCCTACAATGAGCAGTTCTTC. Translation: CASSQEQAIAYNEQFF.

The chain joins TRBV19 to TRBJ1-5; D gene unclear. Germline CDR1 LNHDA, CDR2 SQIVND (reference sequence). This CDR3 comprises 15 residues. The V end lost 3 bases, the J end lost 0 bases, and 9 bases lay between the germline ends. CDR3 in amino acids: CASSIDGYSNQPQHF. CDR3 in DNA: TGTGCCAGTAGTATTGACGGATATAGCAATCAGCCCCAGCATTTT.

This clonotype has more than one count but fewer than ten. The chain uses TRBV7-9 and TRBJ1-1, with 7 bases identical to TRBD1. This CDR3 has 15 residues. The J segment lost 4 bases and the V segment lost 7 bases, leaving 12 bases of the junction unmatched. CDR1 is SEHNR and CDR2 is FQNEAQ in the germline V gene (reference sequence). This CDR3 reads CASNPKLGGLTEAFF. CDR3 bases: TGTGCCAGCAATCCCAAATTAGGGGGCCTCACTGAAGCTTTCTTT.

The chain has TRBV19 and TRBJ2-7; perhaps TRBD2 as D (5 bases). The CDR3 is made up of 12 amino acids. Germline V gene data show CDR1 as LNHDA and CDR2 as SQIVND (reference sequence). V was pared by 5 bases and J by 6 bases, with 11 bases between. In DNA form, the CDR3 reads TGTGCCAGTAGTTCGGGGTGGACCGAGCAGTACTTC. This encodes CASSSGWTEQYF. Variable domain in full (rest from reference TRBV19 and TRBJ2-7): DGGITQSPKYLFRKEGQNVTLSCEQNLNHDAMYWYRQDPGQGLRLIYYSQIVNDFQKGDIAEGYSVSREKKESFPLTVTSAQKNPTAFYLCASSSGWTEQYFGPGTRLTVT.

This clonotype has at least ten counts. The chain couples TRBV7-9 to TRBJ2-7; no clear D. Germline V lookup: CDR1 SEHNR, CDR2 FQNEAQ (reference sequence). V shed 6 bases and J shed 3 bases, with 12 bases lying between them. The CDR3 covers 13 residues. The CDR3 region is CASSPGTYYEQYF. CDR3 bases: TGTGCCAGCAGTCCGGGTACGTACTACGAGCAGTACTTC.

A remark on this clonotype: A clone one base away is much larger, so this may be a read error. The chain uses TRBV21-1 and TRBJ2-5. TRBV21-1 constitutes a pseudogene. The CDR3 extends over 14 amino acids. CDR3 in DNA: TGTGCCGGCAGGATCAGACCTTCTCAAGAGACCCAGTACTTC. Its translation: CAGRIRPSQETQYF.

This clonotype has more than one count but fewer than ten. A much larger clone differs from this one at a single base, so this may be a read error. The CDR3 protein is CASSPASTGYEQYF. CDR3 coding DNA: TGTGCCAGCAGCCCGGCCTCTACAGGGTACGAGCAGTACTTC. The chain carries TRBV13 and TRBJ2-7; a possible D gene is TRBD1 (6 bases). V was pared by 5 bases and J by 4 bases, with 15 bases between. Germline-derived CDR1 and CDR2 are PRHDT and FYEKMQ (reference sequence). The CDR3 extends over 14 amino acids. Filled out from reference TRBV13 and TRBJ2-7, the complete variable domain reads AAGVIQSPRHLIKEKRETATLKCYPIPRHDTVYWYQQGPGQDPQFLISFYEKMQSDKGSIPDRFSAQQFSDYHSELNMSSLELGDSALYFCASSPASTGYEQYFGPGTRLTVT.

Comments on this clonotype: A read error may produce the germline difference seen at one junction end. The gene calls are TRBV7-9 and TRBJ2-3; TRBD1 might be the D (6 bases). CDR3 size: 16 residues. Germline CDR1 and CDR2: SEHNR and FQNEAQ (reference sequence). The CDR3 DNA is TGTGCCAGCAGCTTTTACCAGGGGCCAAGCACAGATAGGCAGTATTTT. Protein: CASSFYQGPSTDRQYF.

This clonotype has at least ten counts. This chain connects TRBV7-6 to TRBJ2-7; a possible D gene is TRBD1 (6 bases). The germline V and J ends were trimmed by 3 bases and 6 bases, with 15 bases remaining between them. This CDR3 is built from 14 residues. The germline V gene has CDR1 SGHVS and CDR2 FNYEAQ. CDR3 sequence reads: CASSFSPGAGEQYF. In DNA, the CDR3 is TGTGCCAGCAGCTTTTCTCCAGGGGCAGGCGAGCAGTACTTC. The full variable domain, in which reference TRBV7-6 and TRBJ2-7 provide the parts outside the CDR3, is GAGVSQSPRYKVTKRGQDVALRCDPISGHVSLYWYRQALGQGPEFLTYFNYEAQQDKSGLPNDRFSAERPEGSISTLTIQRTEQRDSAMYRCASSFSPGAGEQYFGPGTRLTVT.

The chain uses TRBV28 and TRBJ1-1; 9 bases line up with TRBD1. Germline loops: CDR1 MDHEN, CDR2 SYDVKM. V was pared by 5 bases and J by 5 bases, with 9 bases of the junction left unmatched. The CDR3 totals 15 residues. CDR3 in amino acids: CASSLYRGLATEAFF. Written as DNA, the CDR3 is TGTGCCAGCAGTCTTTACAGGGGGCTTGCGACTGAAGCTTTCTTT. The full variable domain, completed using reference TRBV28 and TRBJ1-1, is DVKVTQSSRYLVKRTGEKVFLECVQDMDHENMFWYRQDPGLGLRLIYFSYDVKMKEKGDIPEGYSVSREKKERFSLILESASTNQTSMYLCASSLYRGLATEAFFGQGTRLTVV.

This clonotype was detected many times. V and J are TRBV7-9 and TRBJ2-3; possibly TRBD1 for D (6 bases). The V and J ends lost 5 bases and 6 bases respectively, with 18 bases between them. The CDR3 length is 15 residues. Per germline, CDR1 SEHNR and CDR2 FQNEAQ (reference sequence). The chain's CDR3 is CASSQSLGAKDTQYF. The CDR3 DNA follows: TGTGCCAGCAGCCAAAGTTTGGGGGCGAAGGATACGCAGTATTTT.

This clonotype was recorded many times. V usage is TRBV5-1 and J usage is TRBJ2-7, with 11 bases aligning to TRBD2. J gave up 4 bases and V 4 bases, and 10 bases lay outside the gene matches. The CDR3 is made up of 16 amino acids. From germline, CDR1 is SGHRS and CDR2 YFSETQ. CDR3 in DNA: TGCGCCAGCAGCCCCACGGGACTAGCGGAACCATACGAGCAGTACTTC. It yields the protein CASSPTGLAEPYEQYF.

This sequence joins TRBV4-1 and TRBJ2-7; D is undetermined. V lost 0 bases, J lost 0 bases, and 12 bases lay in between. Germline V gene sequence: CDR1 MGHRA, CDR2 YSYEKL. The CDR3 loop spans 16 amino acids. CDR3: CASSQENYNPSYEQYF. The CDR3 nucleotides read TGCGCCAGCAGCCAAGAAAATTACAACCCCTCCTACGAGCAGTACTTC.

This clonotype was observed a few times. The V and J genes are TRBV30 and TRBJ1-5, with D unresolved. Germline lookup yields CDR1 GTSNPN and CDR2 SVGIG (reference sequence). V was cut by 2 bases and J by 0 bases, with 8 bases left in between. The CDR3 is made up of 14 amino acids. CDR3 DNA: TGTGCCTGGAGTATAGGGTATAGCAATCAGCCCCAGCATTTT. Amino acids: CAWSIGYSNQPQHF.

This clonotype was picked up a small number of times. This chain uses TRBV19 with TRBJ1-1; D remains unclear. Deletions cut 7 bases from V and 6 bases from J, with 18 bases between. Germline loops: CDR1 LNHDA, CDR2 SQIVND (reference sequence). The CDR3 is made up of 14 amino acids. The CDR3 sequence: CASNSSPPGAEAFF. As DNA, the CDR3 is TGTGCCAGTAACTCAAGTCCCCCGGGTGCTGAAGCTTTCTTT.

The table lists this clonotype with a few counts. The chain is built from TRBV4-1 and TRBJ2-1; 12 bases agree with TRBD2. The ends lost 2 bases at V and 9 bases at J; junction bases unmatched: 2. This CDR3 spans 14 amino acids. Germline assignment: CDR1 MGHRA and CDR2 YSYEKL. This chain's CDR3 is CASSQPTSGGEQFF. CDR3 coding DNA: TGCGCCAGCAGCCAACCGACTAGCGGGGGTGAGCAGTTCTTC.

The chain couples TRBV24-1 to TRBJ2-2; maybe TRBD2 (5 bases). From germline, CDR1 is KGHDR and CDR2 SFDVKD. This CDR3 has 13 amino acids. Trimming cost V 8 bases and J 6 bases, with 12 bases left between them. CDR3 DNA: TGTGCCACCAAGGGAGCTCACGCCGGGGAGCTGTTTTTT. Translated, it gives CATKGAHAGELFF.

The chain couples TRBV7-8 to TRBJ2-7; no clear D. The CDR3 is 13 residues long. V lost 1 base and J 3 bases, leaving 7 bases between the germline ends. Germline CDR1 SGHVS, CDR2 FQNEAQ. The CDR3: CASSLDQFYEQYF. The CDR3 bases are TGTGCCAGCAGCTTAGACCAGTTCTACGAGCAGTACTTC.

There are many counts of this clonotype. V and J are TRBV7-6 and TRBJ2-7, with D unresolved. The ends were cut back, 5 bases at V and 4 bases at J, with 15 bases in the middle. Germline V gene lookup returns CDR1 SGHVS and CDR2 FNYEAQ. The CDR3 extends over 14 amino acids. The CDR3 loop reads CASSPGTWVYEQYF. The CDR3 DNA reads TGTGCCAGCAGCCCGGGCACGTGGGTGTACGAGCAGTACTTC.

The chain employs TRBV27 and TRBJ1-6; D unresolved. The CDR3 is 17 residues long. Germline V gene sequence: CDR1 MNHEY, CDR2 SMNVEV (reference sequence). Between the trimmed V and J ends, which lost 1 base and 0 bases, there was a span of 10 bases. CDR3 coding DNA: TGTGCCAGCAGTTTATTCGAGGTACCCTCCTATAATTCACCCCTCCACTTT. It yields the protein CASSLFEVPSYNSPLHF.

This clonotype was observed at least ten times. The V call is TRBV7-9, the J call TRBJ2-5; TRBD1 matches at 8 bases. V was clipped by 5 bases and J by 4 bases; unmatched bases: 9. Germline V gene lookup returns CDR1 SEHNR and CDR2 FQNEAQ (reference sequence). This CDR3 has 15 amino acids. CDR3 residues: CASSDSGGEGETQYF. The CDR3 nucleotides read TGTGCCAGCAGCGATTCAGGGGGCGAGGGAGAGACCCAGTACTTC. The variable domain in full, with the rest retrieved from reference TRBV7-9 and TRBJ2-5, is DTGVSQNPRHKITKRGQNVTFRCDPISEHNRLYWYRQTLGQGPEFLTYFQNEAQLEKSRLLSDRFSAERPKGSFSTLEIQRTEQGDSAMYLCASSDSGGEGETQYFGPGTRLLVL.

Comment on this clonotype: A much bigger clone sits one base away, suggesting this may be a read error. This chain joins TRBV6-6 and TRBJ1-5; D is undetermined. The CDR3 has 14 amino acids. Deletions cut 4 bases from V and 6 bases from J, with 13 bases between. Germline V gene data show CDR1 as MNHNY and CDR2 as SVGAGI (reference sequence). The CDR3 here is CASSSLGGSQPQHF. The DNA for the CDR3 is TGTGCCAGCAGTTCCCTCGGAGGGTCTCAGCCCCAGCATTTT.

Concerning this clonotype itself: A much larger clone sits a single nucleotide away, making a read error possible. V gene TRBV6-1 combines with J gene TRBJ2-3; D is perhaps TRBD1 (6 bases). The CDR3 spans 14 residues. The ends were cut back, 5 bases at V and 2 bases at J, with 11 bases in the middle. Germline loops: CDR1 MNHNS, CDR2 SASEGT. The CDR3 here is CASSYDRLTDTQYF. The CDR3 DNA sequence: TGTGCCAGCAGTTACGACAGGCTCACAGATACGCAGTATTTT.

The sample holds many counts of this clonotype. The rearrangement joins TRBV7-9 to TRBJ2-7; 7 nucleotides match TRBD2. The CDR3 loop spans 14 amino acids. With 3 bases clipped from V and 7 bases from J, the junction kept 9 bases outside the gene matches. The germline CDR1 and CDR2 sequences are SEHNR and FQNEAQ (reference sequence). CDR3 bases: TGTGCCAGCAGCTTGACGGGGGGAAGACCTGAGCAGTACTTC. As protein: CASSLTGGRPEQYF.

This clonotype turned up a few times. V usage is TRBV9 and J usage is TRBJ1-3; 8 bases line up with TRBD1. Germline V CDR1 and CDR2: SGDLS, YYNGEE. The CDR3 covers 15 residues. With 1 base clipped from V and 3 bases from J, the junction kept 3 bases outside the gene matches. CDR3: CASSVSRGRGNTIYF. DNA of the CDR3: TGTGCCAGCAGCGTATCCAGGGGGCGTGGAAACACCATATATTTT.